This T cell receptor (beta chain) was sequenced in a study of Graves' ophthalmopathy and Graves' hyperthyroidism. V shed 4 bases, J shed 8 bases, and the junction held 10 bases outside the gene matches. The germline CDR1 and CDR2 sequences are SSHAT and FNYEAQ (reference sequence). The CDR3 is made up of 15 amino acids. Hyperthyroidism in these 18- to 65-year-old patients was newly diagnosed, lasting under 2 months. RNA transcripts provided the template for amplifying TCR beta CDR3 regions. After a first-round RT-PCR with HTBI primers, a second-round multiplex PCR was run. TCRdb processed the multiplex PCR reads anew with MiXCR; each CDR3 protein has one entry. The top ten hold 8.5% to 14% of the sample, which has over a million distinct CDR3 sequences, less than 45% seen once. General study results and limits: Ophthalmopathy progression prediction by the model yielded a sensitivity of 60% to 71% and a specificity of about 72%. Ophthalmopathy could be told apart from stable hyperthyroidism by a 13-signature model (about 89% sensitivity, about 80% specificity). Blood also harbored most expanded thyroid clonotypes above 0.001 frequency.

Notes on this clonotype: The antigen remains undetermined.

The sequencing sample was made of peripheral blood or thyroid tissue (not recorded which). The J gene is TRBJ1-2, the V gene TRBV7-7; 10 bases are shared with TRBD1. This sequence was found in an adult man with Graves' hyperthyroidism. The CDR3 DNA follows: TGTGCCAGCAGCTCAACAGCCGGGACAGGGGAAGGCTACACCTTC. It specifies CASSSTAGTGEGYTF.